This T cell receptor (beta chain) originates from a study of cytomegalovirus exposure and HLA in healthy donors. Points on this clone: Its target is not known.

The PCR employed 60 Vbeta primers together with 13 Jbeta primers. Measured with immunoSEQ multiplex PCR; TCRdb has only the in-frame clones, and not every one. The table has about 59,000 clones, roughly 80% seen once; the top ten hold more than 1.5%. Study-level results: Rare TCR sequences dominated, though some public TCRs recurred in many donors. In most subjects, TCR beta sequences reportedly gave accurate predictions of HLA-A and HLA-B alleles.

The J segment lost 10 bases and the V segment lost 3 bases, leaving 12 bases of the junction unmatched. The CDR3 spans 15 residues. The germline gives CDR1 SGHKS, CDR2 YYEKEE (reference sequence). This clonotype was obtained from a human donor in good health. The chain carries TRBV5-5 and TRBJ1-5; 8 positions match TRBD1. The sample taken for sequencing was PBMCs. The CDR3 DNA sequence: TGTGCCAGCAGCTCGACAGGGGCCCGCACTGGTCCCCAGCATTTT. Amino acids: CASSSTGARTGPQHF.